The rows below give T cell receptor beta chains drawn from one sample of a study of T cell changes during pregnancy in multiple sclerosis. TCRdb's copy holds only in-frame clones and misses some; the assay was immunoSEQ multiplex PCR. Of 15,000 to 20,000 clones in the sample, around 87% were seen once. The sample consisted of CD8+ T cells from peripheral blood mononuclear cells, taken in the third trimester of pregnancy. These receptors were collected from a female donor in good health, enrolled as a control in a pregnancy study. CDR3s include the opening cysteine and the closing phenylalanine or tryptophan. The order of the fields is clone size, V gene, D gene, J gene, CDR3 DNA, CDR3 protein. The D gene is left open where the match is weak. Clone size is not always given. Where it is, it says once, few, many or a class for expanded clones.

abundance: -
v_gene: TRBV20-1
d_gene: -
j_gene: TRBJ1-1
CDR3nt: TGCAGTGCTCCCCAGGACACTGAAGCTTTCTTT
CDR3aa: CSAPQDTEAFF

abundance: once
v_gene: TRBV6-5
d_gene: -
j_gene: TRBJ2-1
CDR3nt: TGTGCCAGCAGTCCAGGGAAGAGCTCCTACAATGAGCAGTTCTTC
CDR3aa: CASSPGKSSYNEQFF

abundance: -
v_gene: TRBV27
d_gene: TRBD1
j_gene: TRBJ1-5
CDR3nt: TGTGCCACCGGACAGGAGAATAGCAATCAGCCCCAGCATTTT
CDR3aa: CATGQENSNQPQHF

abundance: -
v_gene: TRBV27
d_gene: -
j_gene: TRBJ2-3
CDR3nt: TGTGCCAGCAGTTTTATCCGGGCGGAGGGCACAGATACGCAGTATTTT
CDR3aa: CASSFIRAEGTDTQYF

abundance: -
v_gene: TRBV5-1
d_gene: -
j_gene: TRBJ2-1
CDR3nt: TGCGCCAGCCGTCTAGGCGACAATGAGCAGTTCTTC
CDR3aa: CASRLGDNEQFF

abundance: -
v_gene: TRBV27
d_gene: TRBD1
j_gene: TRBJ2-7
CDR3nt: TGTGCCAGCAGTTCTGGGGGGACAGGGGTGGACGAGCAGTACTTC
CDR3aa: CASSSGGTGVDEQYF

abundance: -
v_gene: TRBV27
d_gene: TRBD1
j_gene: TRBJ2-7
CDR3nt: TGTGCCAGCAGCGACAGGGGAAGAAACGAGCAGTACTTC
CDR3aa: CASSDRGRNEQYF

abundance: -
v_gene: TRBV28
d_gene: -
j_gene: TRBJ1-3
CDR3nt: TGTGCCAGCAGTTCCCCTTTTGAGGACACGGGAAACACCATATATTTT
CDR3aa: CASSSPFEDTGNTIYF

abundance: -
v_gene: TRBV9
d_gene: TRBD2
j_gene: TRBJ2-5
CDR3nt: TGTGCCAGCAGCGTAGGTCCTAGCGGGAGTGAAGAGACCCAGTACTTC
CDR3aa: CASSVGPSGSEETQYF

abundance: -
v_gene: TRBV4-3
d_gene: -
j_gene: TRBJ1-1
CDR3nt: TGCGCCAGCAGCAAAAAGGGGGACCCGAACACTGAAGCTTTCTTT
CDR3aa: CASSKKGDPNTEAFF

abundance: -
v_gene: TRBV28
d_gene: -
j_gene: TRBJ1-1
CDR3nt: TGTGCCAGTTCTTACAGGAACACTGAAGCTTTCTTT
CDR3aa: CASSYRNTEAFF

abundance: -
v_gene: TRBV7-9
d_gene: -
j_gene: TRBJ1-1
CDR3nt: TGTGCCAGCACCCACGAATCCCGACAGGCAGCTTTCTTT
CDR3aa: CASTHESRQAAFF

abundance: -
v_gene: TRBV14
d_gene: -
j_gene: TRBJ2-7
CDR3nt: TGTGCCAGCAGCCTGGAGCCAAGCTCCTACGAGCAGTACTTC
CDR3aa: CASSLEPSSYEQYF

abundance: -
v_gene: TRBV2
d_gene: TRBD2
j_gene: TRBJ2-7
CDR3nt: TGTGCCATAGGGGGGGTAGCGGGGGCCACAATATACGAGCAGTACTTC
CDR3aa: CAIGGVAGATIYEQYF

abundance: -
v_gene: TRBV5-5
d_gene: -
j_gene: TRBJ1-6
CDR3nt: TGTGCCAGCAGCTTGTTGATTCCCCCAGTGGATAATTCACCCCTCCACTTT
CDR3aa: CASSLLIPPVDNSPLHF

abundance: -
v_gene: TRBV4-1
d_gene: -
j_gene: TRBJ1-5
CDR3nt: TGCGCCAGCAGCCAAGATCCTTTGAGAGGGCAGCCCCAGCATTTT
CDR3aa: CASSQDPLRGQPQHF

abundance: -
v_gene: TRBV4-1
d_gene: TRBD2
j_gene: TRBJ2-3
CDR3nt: TGCGCCAGCAGCCAAGGGGGGGCTAGCGGGGGCACAGATACGCAGTATTTT
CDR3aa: CASSQGGASGGTDTQYF

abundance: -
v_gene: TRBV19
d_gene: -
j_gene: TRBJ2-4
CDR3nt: TGTGCCAGTAGTATAAGGTCGGAGGGGGGGTTAGCCAAAAACATTCAGTACTTC
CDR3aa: CASSIRSEGGLAKNIQYF

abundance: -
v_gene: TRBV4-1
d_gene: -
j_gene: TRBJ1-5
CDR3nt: TGCGCCAGCAGCCACTCCCCGGGACTTAGCAATCAGCCCCAGCATTTT
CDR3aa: CASSHSPGLSNQPQHF

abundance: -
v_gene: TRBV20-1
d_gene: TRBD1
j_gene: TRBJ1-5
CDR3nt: TGCAGTGTAGGGGGCAGTCAGCCCCAGCATTTT
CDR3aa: CSVGGSQPQHF

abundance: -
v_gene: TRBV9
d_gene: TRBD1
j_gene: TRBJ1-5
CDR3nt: TGTGCCAGCAGGCCAGGGACAGGGGCGAATCAGCCCCAGCATTTT
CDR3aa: CASRPGTGANQPQHF

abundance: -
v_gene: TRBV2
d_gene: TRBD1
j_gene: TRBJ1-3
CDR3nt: TGTGCCAGCAGTGGGGCCCGGGACAGGGTATCCGGAAACACCATATATTTT
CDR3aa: CASSGARDRVSGNTIYF

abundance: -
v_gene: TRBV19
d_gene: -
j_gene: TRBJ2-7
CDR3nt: TGTGCCAGTAGTATGGCCGGGACTCCATCCTACGAGCAGTACTTC
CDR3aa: CASSMAGTPSYEQYF

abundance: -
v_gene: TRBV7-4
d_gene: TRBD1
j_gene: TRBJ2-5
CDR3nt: TGTGCCAGCAGCTTAGGAGGCCGGGACAGGGGGCAAGAGACCCAGTACTTC
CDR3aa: CASSLGGRDRGQETQYF

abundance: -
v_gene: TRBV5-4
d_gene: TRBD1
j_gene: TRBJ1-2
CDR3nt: TGTGCCAGCAGCGGAGACCCCGGGACAGGGGTGGAAGGCTACACCTTC
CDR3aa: CASSGDPGTGVEGYTF

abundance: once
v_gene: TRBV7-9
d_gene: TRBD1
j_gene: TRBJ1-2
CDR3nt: TGTGCCAGCAGCGTACGTGAGGGACAGGCGAACTATGGCTACACCTTC
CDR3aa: CASSVREGQANYGYTF

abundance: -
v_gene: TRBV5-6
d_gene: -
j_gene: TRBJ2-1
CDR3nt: TGTGCCAGCAGCTTGGCGGGTAGTGAGCAGTTCTTC
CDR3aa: CASSLAGSEQFF

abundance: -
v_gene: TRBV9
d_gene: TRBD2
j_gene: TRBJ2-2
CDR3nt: TGTGCCAGCAGCCCCCGGCTGGGGGGGACCGGGGAGCTGTTTTTT
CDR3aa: CASSPRLGGTGELFF

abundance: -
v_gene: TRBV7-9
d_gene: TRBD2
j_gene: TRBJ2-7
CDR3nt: TGTGCCAGCAGCAATAGCGGGGGTGAGCAGTACTTC
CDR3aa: CASSNSGGEQYF